This T cell receptor (beta chain) appears in the sequencing data of a study of post-analysis software for immune sequencing data. General observations from the study: Relative to controls, patients had a few TRBV segments at higher frequency, with TRBV5-6, TRBV5-1 and TRBV20-1 among these. F-measure co-clustering was strong for batch-matched samples. Significantly decreased normalized Chao1 diversity was recorded for multiple sclerosis patients relative to controls.

Unique molecular identifiers had been added to the TCR beta cDNA libraries. Out of roughly 0.85 to 10 million T cells, a few hundred thousand cDNA molecules were generated. MiXCR, run by TCRdb on the PCR reads, gives a single entry per CDR3 protein. The repertoire consists of hundreds of thousands of distinct CDR3 sequences, with around 40% occurring once and the leading ten covering about 12%. Comments on this clonotype: Antigen unknown.

The ends were cut back, 1 base at V and 0 bases at J, with 25 bases in the middle. Per germline, CDR1 MDHEN and CDR2 SYDVKM. The CDR3 loop spans 21 amino acids. This chain uses TRBV28 with TRBJ2-1; D assignment may be TRBD1 or TRBD2 (5 bases each). The sample was blood. This clonotype was sampled from a girl aged 10 to 17 with multiple sclerosis. The CDR3 DNA sequence: TGTGCCAGCAGTTTATCCAGTGGGGACGGAGTCTCCCTGAGCTCCTACAATGAGCAGTTCTTC. This codes for CASSLSSGDGVSLSSYNEQFF.